Below are 17 T cell receptor beta chains sequenced from a single sample in a study of cytomegalovirus exposure and HLA in healthy donors (TCRdb year 2017). The library was made by the immunoSEQ multiplex PCR assay. TCRdb carries this immuneACCESS record with in-frame sequences only. Its versions omit some clonotypes, under half of them owing to an unresolved V gene in the studies checked, with the rest unexplained. Present in this sample are roughly 120,000 clones, around 85% of which were seen just once. Nearly 4.5% of the sample is in the top ten clones. Sequencing was performed on PBMCs. The origin of the receptors is a man younger than 30 in good health and CMV-seropositive.

The chain carries TRBV10-3 and TRBJ1-3; unclear D gene. Germline assignment: CDR1 ENHRY and CDR2 SYGVKD. This CDR3 has 16 amino acids. V was shortened by 2 bases and J by 2 bases, with 13 bases between the two germline ends. The CDR3 protein is CAISEMWAGAGNTIYF. CDR3 DNA: TGTGCCATCAGTGAGATGTGGGCCGGGGCTGGAAACACCATATATTTT.

The gene calls are TRBV5-6 and TRBJ2-1, with no clear D. Germline V gene data show CDR1 as SGHDT and CDR2 as YYEEEE. V lost 4 bases to trimming and J lost 10 bases, with 9 bases between them. The length of the CDR3 is 11 residues. CDR3 sequence reads: CASSLIEEQFF. CDR3 coding DNA: TGTGCCAGCAGCCTAATCGAAGAGCAGTTCTTC.

This chain uses TRBV27 with TRBJ2-4, with 9 bases aligning to TRBD1. The CDR3 consists of 16 residues. The germline CDR1 and CDR2 sequences are MNHEY and SMNVEV (reference sequence). V shed 3 bases, J shed 4 bases, and the junction held 7 bases outside the gene matches. The DNA of the CDR3 is TGTGCCAGCAGTTTGGGACAGGGAGGCCTAAAAAACATTCAGTACTTC. This encodes CASSLGQGGLKNIQYF.

The J gene is TRBJ2-1, the V gene TRBV11-2; D is perhaps TRBD1 (6 bases). Germline V gene data show CDR1 as SGHAT and CDR2 as FQNNGV. This CDR3 is 13 amino acids long. Trimming removed 6 bases from V and 7 bases from J, with 13 bases in between. CDR3 in amino acids: CASREQGRNEQFF. As DNA, the CDR3 is TGTGCCAGCAGGGAACAGGGCAGAAATGAGCAGTTCTTC. Using reference TRBV11-2 and TRBJ2-1 for the parts outside the CDR3, the full variable domain is EAGVAQSPRYKIIEKRQSVAFWCNPISGHATLYWYQQILGQGPKLLIQFQNNGVVDDSQLPKDRFSAERLKGVDSTLKIQPAKLEDSAVYLCASREQGRNEQFFGPGTRLTVL.

The genes are TRBV11-2 and TRBJ1-4; no definite D call. Germline lookup yields CDR1 SGHAT and CDR2 FQNNGV. The length of the CDR3 is 13 residues. Trimming removed 4 bases from V and 8 bases from J, with 11 bases in between. The CDR3 loop reads CASSSGHREKLFF. The CDR3 bases are TGTGCCAGCAGCTCCGGTCATCGGGAAAAACTGTTTTTT.

V usage is TRBV7-2 and J usage is TRBJ2-3, with 10 positions matching TRBD2. The J segment lost 1 base and the V segment lost 5 bases, leaving 6 bases of the junction unmatched. Germline-derived CDR1 and CDR2 are SGHTA and FQGNSA. This CDR3 contains 16 residues. CDR3 bases: TGTGCCAGCAGCCTGAAGCGGGGGGGCGGCACAGATACGCAGTATTTT. It translates to CASSLKRGGGTDTQYF.

The J gene is TRBJ2-7, the V gene TRBV29-1, with D possibly TRBD1 on 5 matching bases. The CDR3 sequence is 12 residues long. CDR1 is SQVTM, CDR2 ANQGSEA, per germline. The ends were cut back, 4 bases at V and 2 bases at J, with 9 bases in the middle. This CDR3 is CSVGVDTYEQYF. CDR3 bases: TGCAGCGTTGGGGTGGACACCTACGAGCAGTACTTC.

The J gene is TRBJ2-2, the V gene TRBV2; D not resolved. The CDR3 runs 12 residues. Trimming took off 8 bases at V and 3 bases at J, with 7 bases between the two ends. Per the germline V gene, CDR1 is SNHLY and CDR2 is FYNNEI. DNA of the CDR3: TGTGCCAGCTTCTATTACACCGGGGAGCTGTTTTTT. Translation gives CASFYYTGELFF.

CDR3 in DNA: TGCGCCAGCAGCTGGGACAGTATGGATACGCAGTATTTT. Translation gives CASSWDSMDTQYF. V usage is TRBV5-1 and J usage is TRBJ2-3, with TRBD1 matching over 7 bases. With V trimmed by 3 bases and J by 6 bases, 4 bases remained unmatched. Germline CDR1 reads SGHRS; CDR2 reads YFSETQ. The CDR3 is made up of 13 amino acids. The full variable domain, in which reference TRBV5-1 and TRBJ2-3 provide the parts outside the CDR3, is KAGVTQTPRYLIKTRGQQVTLSCSPISGHRSVSWYQQTPGQGLQFLFEYFSETQRNKGNFPGRFSGRQFSNSRSEMNVSTLELGDSALYLCASSWDSMDTQYFGPGTRLTVL.

Comments on this clone: One junction end does not reproduce the germline sequence, and a read error may be involved. The chain combines TRBV7-2 with TRBJ1-1, with a weak D call TRBD1 (5 bases). The CDR3 sequence is 13 residues long. Germline V gene sequence: CDR1 SGHTA, CDR2 FQGNSA. Here the CDR3 reads CASQTRVNTEAFF. CDR3 sequence (DNA): TGTGCCAGCCAGACCAGGGTGAATACTGAAGCTTTCTTT.

This rearrangement joins TRBV7-2 to TRBJ2-1; D unresolved. V lost 1 base, J lost 4 bases, and 5 bases lay in between. The CDR3 consists of 13 residues. Germline CDR1 SGHTA, CDR2 FQGNSA. In DNA form, the CDR3 reads TGTGCCAGCAGCTTAGGGCTGTACAATGAGCAGTTCTTC. Residues: CASSLGLYNEQFF.

This chain joins TRBV6-1 and TRBJ2-5; 9 nucleotides match TRBD2. Germline values: CDR1 MNHNS, CDR2 SASEGT. The CDR3 has 17 residues. V dropped 2 bases and J dropped 1; count of bases not matched to a gene: 8. Here the CDR3 reads CASSEPLGLARQETQYF. The CDR3 DNA reads as TGTGCCAGCAGTGAACCATTAGGACTAGCGCGCCAAGAGACCCAGTACTTC.

V is TRBV5-1 and J is TRBJ1-2; D remains ambiguous. This CDR3 has 15 residues. V lost 0 bases and J lost 0, with 9 bases in between. The germline V gene encodes CDR1 SGHRS and CDR2 YFSETQ. CDR3 in DNA: TGCGCCAGCAGCTTGGCACTCGGTACTAACTATGGCTACACCTTC. It encodes CASSLALGTNYGYTF.

This clone was seen a single time. This rearrangement joins TRBV27 to TRBJ2-1; 12 nucleotides line up with TRBD2. Germline CDR1 and CDR2: MNHEY and SMNVEV (reference sequence). With V trimmed by 0 bases and J by 6 bases, 6 bases remained unmatched. The CDR3 covers 17 residues. The CDR3 is CASSLSASGGAVNEQFF. The CDR3 nucleotides are TGTGCCAGCAGTTTATCGGCTAGCGGGGGGGCGGTCAATGAGCAGTTCTTC.

The rearrangement uses TRBV27 and TRBJ1-6; TRBD1 matches at 8 bases. Germline V CDR1 and CDR2: MNHEY, SMNVEV (reference sequence). The CDR3 is 15 amino acids. V lost 5 bases to trimming and J lost 8 bases; unmatched junction nucleotides: 8. The CDR3 sequence is CASSLDRGNYSPLHF. The CDR3 DNA follows: TGTGCCAGCAGTCTCGACAGGGGAAACTATTCACCCCTCCACTTT.

The rearrangement joins TRBV11-2 to TRBJ2-5; D gene ambiguous. Between the trimmed V and J ends, which lost 7 bases and 5 bases, there was a span of 5 bases. The germline gives CDR1 SGHAT, CDR2 FQNNGV. This CDR3 contains 10 residues. CDR3 amino acids: CASKRETQYF. CDR3 coding DNA: TGTGCCAGCAAGAGGGAGACCCAGTACTTC.

The CDR3 nucleotides are TGTGCCAGTAGTATTGGGCTAGCGATTAACACCGGGGAGCTGTTTTTT. As protein: CASSIGLAINTGELFF. The chain combines TRBV19 with TRBJ2-2; TRBD2 is a possible D gene (6 bases). The CDR3 is 16 residues long. The germline V and J ends were trimmed by 3 bases and 2 bases, with 13 bases remaining between them. Germline CDR1 reads LNHDA; CDR2 reads SQIVND (reference sequence).